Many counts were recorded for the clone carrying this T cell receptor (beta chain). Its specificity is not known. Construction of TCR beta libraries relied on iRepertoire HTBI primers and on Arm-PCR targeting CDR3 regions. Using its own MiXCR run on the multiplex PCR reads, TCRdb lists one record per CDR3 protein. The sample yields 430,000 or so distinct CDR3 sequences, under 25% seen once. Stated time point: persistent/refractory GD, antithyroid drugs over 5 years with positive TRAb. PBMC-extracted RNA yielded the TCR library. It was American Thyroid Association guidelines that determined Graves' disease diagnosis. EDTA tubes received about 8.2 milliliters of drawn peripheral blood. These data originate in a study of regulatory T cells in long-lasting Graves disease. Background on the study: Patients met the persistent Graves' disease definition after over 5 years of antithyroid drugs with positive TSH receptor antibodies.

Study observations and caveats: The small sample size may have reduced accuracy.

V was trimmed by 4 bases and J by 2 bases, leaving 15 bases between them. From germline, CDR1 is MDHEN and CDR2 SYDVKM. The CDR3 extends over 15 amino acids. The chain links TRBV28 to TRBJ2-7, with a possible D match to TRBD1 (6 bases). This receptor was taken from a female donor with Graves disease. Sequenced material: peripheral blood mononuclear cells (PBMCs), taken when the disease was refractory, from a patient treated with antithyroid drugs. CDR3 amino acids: CASSSRSDRAYEQYF. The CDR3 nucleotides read TGTGCCAGCAGTTCGCGATCGGACAGAGCCTACGAGCAGTACTTC.